This T cell receptor (beta chain) is drawn from a study of shared clonotypes between healthy human individuals. V lost 2 bases and J lost 9, with 5 bases in between. This CDR3 spans 11 amino acids. Germline V CDR1 and CDR2: MDHEN, SYDVKM. In the original processing: ImmunoSEQ output held junction-only sequences without quality scores, so filtering differed. Only in-frame clones appear in the TCRdb table, and some are missing; sequencing was by immunoSEQ multiplex PCR. Clonal size and the V and J genes are those of that table, whereas D and trimming came from the DNA. The sample holds approximately 2,000,000 clones; 92% are singletons and the top ten take around 0.38%. Concerning this clone: The sample holds other DNA sequences that translate to the same CDR3.

What was sequenced was naive CD4+ T cells from PBMCs. The subset is: CD45RA+ positively selected. This sequence was found in a man in his late teens or twenties in good health. Some clones in this sample may be carry-over from other donors' samples. V is TRBV28 and J is TRBJ2-1; D gene unclear. The CDR3 nucleotides read TGTGCCAGCAGTTTACGAGCTGAGCAGTTCTTC. Encoded protein: CASSLRAEQFF. Full variable domain (rest looked up from reference TRBV28 and TRBJ2-1): DVKVTQSSRYLVKRTGEKVFLECVQDMDHENMFWYRQDPGLGLRLIYFSYDVKMKEKGDIPEGYSVSREKKERFSLILESASTNQTSMYLCASSLRAEQFFGPGTRLTVL.